This T cell receptor (beta chain) was sequenced during a study of T cell changes during pregnancy in multiple sclerosis (dated by TCRdb to the late 2010s). Broadly, across the study: The study looked at changes in the T cell repertoire across pregnancy in women with multiple sclerosis.

Library preparation was by the immunoSEQ multiplex PCR assay. The immuneACCESS repertoire file appears here via TCRdb, limited to in-frame rearrangements. These files lack a portion of the clones; in checked studies, under half of the deficit traces to unresolved V genes, and the cause of the others is not known. The sample table contains 70,000 to 100,000 clones; only one count was recorded for roughly 91% of them. The ten largest clonotypes hold approximately 4.7% of the sample. Measured from the cysteine to the phenylalanine, the CDR3 is 18 residues long. The retained sequence is limited to the CDR3, 54 bases, with the frame set at the first base. Reading the germline V gene gives CDR1 SGHVS and CDR2 FQNEAQ. V ends up 6 bases short and J 6 bases short, with an unmatched junction base count of 21. A word on this clone: This receptor's antigen is unknown. Within one base of it there is no much larger clone, and no base qualities were kept.

The sequences come from peripheral blood, collected in the first trimester of pregnancy. The TCR originated in a female donor with multiple sclerosis, enrolled in a pregnancy study. The receptor chain draws on TRBV7-8 and TRBJ2-7; the central 9 bases match TRBD1. The CDR3 loop reads CASSHRGQGILPASEQYF. Here is the DNA: TGTGCCAGCAGTCACCGGGGACAGGGAATCCTCCCCGCCTCCGAGCAGTACTTC.